These 22 T cell receptor beta chains were all obtained from the same sample, sequenced in a study of a mutant IDH1 vaccine in newly diagnosed glioma. Method: immunoSEQ multiplex PCR; TCRdb's copy keeps in-frame clones and lacks some. The sample gives 30,000 to 40,000 clones, roughly 79% of which show up once; over 4.5% is in the top ten. Time point described: week 23, last vaccination. The investigators gave 300 ug of mutant IDH1 20-mer peptide in each vaccine dose, together with topical imiquimod. These receptors lack a known antigen. The sequences come from PBMCs, collected from a glioma patient whose treatment included an IDH1 peptide vaccine. Receptors were obtained from a man aged 40-55 years with glioma.

This clone came up once. The V gene is TRBV28, the J gene TRBJ2-3; D gene unclear. The CDR3 runs 14 residues. Deletions cut 4 bases from V and 0 bases from J, with 8 bases between. The germline V gene encodes CDR1 MDHEN and CDR2 SYDVKM. DNA for the CDR3: TGTGCCAGCAGTTCCCCCCACAGCACAGATACGCAGTATTTT. It is translated as CASSSPHSTDTQYF.

The genes are TRBV7-8 and TRBJ2-4; a weak D match, TRBD2 (6 bases). Looked up from germline, CDR1 is SGHVS and CDR2 is FQNEAQ. Deletions cut 7 bases from V and 1 base from J, with 14 bases between. This CDR3 contains 15 residues. The CDR3 sequence is CASTHRRGAKNIQYF. In nucleotides, the CDR3 is TGTGCCAGCACCCACCGGCGGGGTGCCAAAAACATTCAGTACTTC.

The chain uses TRBV5-4 and TRBJ1-5, with D possibly TRBD1 on 6 matching bases. The CDR3 is 14 amino acids. Trimming cost V 4 bases and J 6 bases, with 14 bases left between them. Germline V gene lookup returns CDR1 SGHNT and CDR2 YYREEE (reference sequence). The CDR3 is CASSRWGAGQPQHF. As DNA, the CDR3 is TGTGCCAGCAGCCGCTGGGGGGCGGGTCAGCCCCAGCATTTT.

The chain employs TRBV15 and TRBJ2-5, with 8 bases that match TRBD1. The CDR3 is made up of 16 amino acids. With V trimmed by 0 bases and J by 1 base, 4 bases remained unmatched. Looked up from germline, CDR1 is LNHNV and CDR2 is YYDKDF (reference sequence). CDR3 sequence (DNA): TGTGCCACCAGCAGAGACGGGACAGGAGGCCAAGAGACCCAGTACTTC. This sequence encodes CATSRDGTGGQETQYF.

The rearrangement uses TRBV4-1 and TRBJ2-7; D could derive from TRBD1 or TRBD2 (5 bases each). V was clipped by 4 bases and J by 0 bases, with 13 bases between them. This CDR3 is built from 15 residues. CDR1 MGHRA and CDR2 YSYEKL come from the germline V gene. CDR3 nucleotides: TGCGCCAGCAGCCGGTCCGGGGCAAGCTCCTACGAGCAGTACTTC. Translation: CASSRSGASSYEQYF.

Worth noting for this clone: Other nucleotide sequences from this sample produce the same CDR3. The gene calls are TRBV7-2 and TRBJ2-3; D uncertain. This CDR3 spans 12 amino acids. In germline, CDR1 is SGHTA, CDR2 FQGNSA. V lost 4 bases, J lost 2 bases, and 4 bases lay in between. CDR3 DNA sequence: TGTGCCAGCAGCTCAACCACAGATACGCAGTATTTT. Protein: CASSSTTDTQYF.

This chain joins TRBV19 and TRBJ2-5; 8 bases align to TRBD2. Looked up from germline, CDR1 is LNHDA and CDR2 is SQIVND (reference sequence). V lost 5 bases, J lost 5 bases, and 10 bases stayed unmatched. The CDR3 has 15 residues. The CDR3 nucleotides are TGTGCCAGTAGTGTGACGGGAGGGTCATTGGAGACCCAGTACTTC. Residues: CASSVTGGSLETQYF. Together with reference TRBV19 and TRBJ2-5, the CDR3 gives the full variable domain: DGGITQSPKYLFRKEGQNVTLSCEQNLNHDAMYWYRQDPGQGLRLIYYSQIVNDFQKGDIAEGYSVSREKKESFPLTVTSAQKNPTAFYLCASSVTGGSLETQYFGPGTRLLVL.

The chain carries TRBV27 and TRBJ1-5; 8 nucleotides agree with TRBD1. The CDR3 is 17 amino acids. J was trimmed by 2 bases and V by 4 bases; bases with no gene match: 10. CDR1 is MNHEY and CDR2 is SMNVEV in the germline V gene (reference sequence). DNA of the CDR3: TGTGCCAGCAGTTCCCGACAGGGGCAGGGAGGCAATCAGCCCCAGCATTTT. Residues: CASSSRQGQGGNQPQHF.

This sequence joins TRBV29-1 and TRBJ2-7, with 7 nucleotides matching TRBD1. Germline V lookup: CDR1 SQVTM, CDR2 ANQGSEA. Losses at the gene ends were 5 bases for V and 0 bases for J; bases not matched to a gene: 4. The CDR3 is made up of 13 amino acids. The CDR3 bases are TGCAGCGTTACGACAGGGAGCTCCTACGAGCAGTACTTC. Amino acid sequence: CSVTTGSSYEQYF.

CDR3 sequence (DNA): TGTGCCAGCAGCCACAAAACACTCCAAGAGACCCAGTACTTC. Translating gives CASSHKTLQETQYF. J is TRBJ2-5 and V is TRBV7-2; D call uncertain. The V end lost 5 bases, the J end lost 1 base, and 11 bases lay between the germline ends. CDR1 and CDR2 (germline): SGHTA, FQGNSA. The CDR3 runs 14 residues. Using reference TRBV7-2 and TRBJ2-5 for the parts outside the CDR3, the full variable domain is GAGVSQSPSNKVTEKGKDVELRCDPISGHTALYWYRQSLGQGLEFLIYFQGNSAPDKSGLPSDRFSAERTGGSVSTLTIQRTQQEDSAVYLCASSHKTLQETQYFGPGTRLLVL.

The chain joins TRBV5-1 to TRBJ2-3, with D unclear. Germline CDR1 SGHRS, CDR2 YFSETQ. V lost 2 bases and J 4 bases, leaving 14 bases between the germline ends. The CDR3 is 15 amino acids. The CDR3 loop is CASSLTFRGPDTQYF. CDR3 bases: TGCGCCAGCAGCTTAACTTTCCGTGGGCCAGATACGCAGTATTTT.

This clone was detected only once. The V and J genes are TRBV6-1 and TRBJ1-2; D is possibly TRBD1 (5 bases). CDR1 and CDR2 (germline): MNHNS, SASEGT. This CDR3 has 13 amino acids. Trimming removed 6 bases from V and 8 bases from J, with 16 bases in between. The CDR3 is CASSTMGGNGYTF. The CDR3, as DNA: TGTGCCAGCAGCACCATGGGGGGTAACGGCTACACCTTC.

The chain recombines TRBV4-3 with TRBJ2-7; D remains unclear. CDR3 length: 15 amino acids. Germline V CDR1 and CDR2: LGHNA, YSLEER. Trimming stripped 1 base from V and 2 bases from J, with 12 bases between. The CDR3 loop reads CASSQGPGKTYEQYF. The CDR3 region has the DNA TGCGCCAGCAGCCAAGGGCCGGGCAAAACCTACGAGCAGTACTTC.

The genes are TRBV7-9 and TRBJ1-2; D might be TRBD1 (5 bases). V gave up 6 bases and J gave up 2 bases, with 13 bases separating them. The V gene's germline CDR1 is SEHNR and CDR2 FQNEAQ (reference sequence). This CDR3 contains 14 residues. The CDR3: CASRPPGWNYGYTF. CDR3 in DNA: TGTGCCAGCAGACCACCAGGGTGGAACTATGGCTACACCTTC.

This chain uses TRBV7-2 with TRBJ2-7; a weak D match, TRBD1 (6 bases). The germline V and J ends were trimmed by 3 bases and 1 base, with 19 bases remaining between them. Germline V gene lookup returns CDR1 SGHTA and CDR2 FQGNSA. The CDR3 contains 17 residues. The CDR3 loop reads CASSFLPGQILSYEQYF. The DNA for the CDR3 is TGTGCCAGCAGCTTCTTACCCGGACAGATACTTTCCTACGAGCAGTACTTC.

The genes are TRBV10-3 and TRBJ1-1; unclear D gene. Germline V gene lookup returns CDR1 ENHRY and CDR2 SYGVKD. The length of the CDR3 is 13 residues. The V end lost 3 bases, the J end lost 1 base, and 6 bases lay between the germline ends. The CDR3 nucleotides are TGTGCCATCAGTGATTACCGGAACACTGAAGCTTTCTTT. This sequence encodes CAISDYRNTEAFF.

The chain couples TRBV7-9 to TRBJ2-3; D may be TRBD1 (7 bases). With 1 base removed from V and 3 bases from J, the gap between germline ends came to 14 bases. The germline V gene encodes CDR1 SEHNR and CDR2 FQNEAQ (reference sequence). The CDR3 sequence is 16 residues long. The CDR3 is CASSLDAGGRTDTQYF. In DNA form, the CDR3 reads TGTGCCAGCAGCTTAGACGCAGGGGGGAGGACAGATACGCAGTATTTT.

This chain uses TRBV10-3 with TRBJ1-5, with D tentatively TRBD1 (5 bases). The ends were cut back, 0 bases at V and 7 bases at J, with 10 bases in the middle. The CDR3 is 14 residues long. CDR1 is ENHRY, CDR2 SYGVKD, per germline. The CDR3 DNA follows: TGTGCCATCAGTGAGTCGAGTCGGGGGCAGCCCCAGCATTTT. Encoded protein: CAISESSRGQPQHF.

This chain links TRBV7-9 with TRBJ1-2; 9 bases line up with TRBD1. The CDR3 spans 15 residues. Germline lookup yields CDR1 SEHNR and CDR2 FQNEAQ (reference sequence). With 5 bases clipped from V and 6 bases from J, the junction kept 10 bases outside the gene matches. The CDR3 sequence: CASSPRTGAGDGYTF. The CDR3 DNA is TGTGCCAGCAGCCCACGGACAGGGGCTGGGGATGGCTACACCTTC.

This clone qualifies as medium-sized. The rearrangement uses TRBV6-4 and TRBJ1-6; D not certain. Germline CDR1 is MRHNA and CDR2 is SNTAGT. This CDR3 is built from 14 residues. Trimming cost V 2 bases and J 11 bases, with 13 bases left between them. CDR3 in DNA: TGTGCCAGCAGTGACCTACCCCTGAGGACACCCCTCCACTTT. It translates to CASSDLPLRTPLHF.

The V gene is TRBV5-1, the J gene TRBJ2-3, with TRBD2 as a possible D gene (6 bases). The germline V gene encodes CDR1 SGHRS and CDR2 YFSETQ. V lost 3 bases to trimming and J lost 6 bases, with 8 bases between them. The CDR3 is 12 amino acids. The CDR3 DNA sequence: TGCGCCAGCAGCTGGGGGACTGATACGCAGTATTTT. It encodes CASSWGTDTQYF.

This clone was counted only a few times. V is TRBV11-2 and J is TRBJ2-3, with D uncertain. Germline V gene data show CDR1 as SGHAT and CDR2 as FQNNGV. The CDR3 totals 16 residues. Trimming stripped 1 base from V and 0 bases from J, with 11 bases between. As DNA, the CDR3 is TGTGCCAGCAGCTTAGTTCTGCCTGGTAGCACAGATACGCAGTATTTT. As protein: CASSLVLPGSTDTQYF. Based on the CDR3 plus reference TRBV11-2 and TRBJ2-3, the full variable domain is EAGVAQSPRYKIIEKRQSVAFWCNPISGHATLYWYQQILGQGPKLLIQFQNNGVVDDSQLPKDRFSAERLKGVDSTLKIQPAKLEDSAVYLCASSLVLPGSTDTQYFGPGTRLTVL.